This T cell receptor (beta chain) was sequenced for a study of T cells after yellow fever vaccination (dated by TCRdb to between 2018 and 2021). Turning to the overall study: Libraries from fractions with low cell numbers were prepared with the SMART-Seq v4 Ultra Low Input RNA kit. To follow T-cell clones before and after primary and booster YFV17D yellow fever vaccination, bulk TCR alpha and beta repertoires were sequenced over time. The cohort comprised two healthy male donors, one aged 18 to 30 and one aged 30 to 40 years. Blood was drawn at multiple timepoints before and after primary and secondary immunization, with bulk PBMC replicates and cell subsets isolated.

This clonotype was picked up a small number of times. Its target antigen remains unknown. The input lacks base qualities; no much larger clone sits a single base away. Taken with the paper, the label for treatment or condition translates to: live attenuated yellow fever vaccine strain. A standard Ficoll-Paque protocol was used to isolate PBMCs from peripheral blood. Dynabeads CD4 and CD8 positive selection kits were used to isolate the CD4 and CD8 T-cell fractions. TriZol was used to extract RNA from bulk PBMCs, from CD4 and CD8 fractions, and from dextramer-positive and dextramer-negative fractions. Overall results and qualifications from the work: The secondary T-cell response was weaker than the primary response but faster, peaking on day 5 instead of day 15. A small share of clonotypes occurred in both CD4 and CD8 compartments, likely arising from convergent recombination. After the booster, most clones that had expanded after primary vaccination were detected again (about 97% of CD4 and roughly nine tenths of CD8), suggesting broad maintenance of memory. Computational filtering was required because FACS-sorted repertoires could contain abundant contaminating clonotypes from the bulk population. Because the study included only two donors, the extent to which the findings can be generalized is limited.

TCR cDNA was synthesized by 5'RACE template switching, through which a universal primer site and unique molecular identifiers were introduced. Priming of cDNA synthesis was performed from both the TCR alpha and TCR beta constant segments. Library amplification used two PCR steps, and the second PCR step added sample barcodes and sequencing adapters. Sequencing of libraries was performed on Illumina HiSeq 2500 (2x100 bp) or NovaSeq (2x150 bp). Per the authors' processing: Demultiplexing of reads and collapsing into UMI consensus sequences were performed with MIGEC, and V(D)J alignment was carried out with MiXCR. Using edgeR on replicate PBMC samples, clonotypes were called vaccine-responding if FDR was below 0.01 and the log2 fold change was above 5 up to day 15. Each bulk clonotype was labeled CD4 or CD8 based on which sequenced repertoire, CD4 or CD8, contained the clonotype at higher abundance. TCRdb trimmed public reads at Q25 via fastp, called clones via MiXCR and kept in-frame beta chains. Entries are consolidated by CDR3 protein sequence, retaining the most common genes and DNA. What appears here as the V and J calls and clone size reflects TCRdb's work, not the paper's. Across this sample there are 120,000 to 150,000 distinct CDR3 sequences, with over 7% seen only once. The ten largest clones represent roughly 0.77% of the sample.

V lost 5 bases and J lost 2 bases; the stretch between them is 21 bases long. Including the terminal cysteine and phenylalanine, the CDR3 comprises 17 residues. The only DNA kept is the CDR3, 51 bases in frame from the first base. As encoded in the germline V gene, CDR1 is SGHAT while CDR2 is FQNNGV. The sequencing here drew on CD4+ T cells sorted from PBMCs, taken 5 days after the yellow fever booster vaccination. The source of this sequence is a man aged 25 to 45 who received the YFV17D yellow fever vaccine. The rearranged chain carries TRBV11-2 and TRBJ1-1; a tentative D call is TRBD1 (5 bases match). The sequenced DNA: TGTGCCAGCAGCCGGACAAGCAGGGCGAGGGGAAACACTGAAGCTTTCTTT. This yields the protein CASSRTSRARGNTEAFF.